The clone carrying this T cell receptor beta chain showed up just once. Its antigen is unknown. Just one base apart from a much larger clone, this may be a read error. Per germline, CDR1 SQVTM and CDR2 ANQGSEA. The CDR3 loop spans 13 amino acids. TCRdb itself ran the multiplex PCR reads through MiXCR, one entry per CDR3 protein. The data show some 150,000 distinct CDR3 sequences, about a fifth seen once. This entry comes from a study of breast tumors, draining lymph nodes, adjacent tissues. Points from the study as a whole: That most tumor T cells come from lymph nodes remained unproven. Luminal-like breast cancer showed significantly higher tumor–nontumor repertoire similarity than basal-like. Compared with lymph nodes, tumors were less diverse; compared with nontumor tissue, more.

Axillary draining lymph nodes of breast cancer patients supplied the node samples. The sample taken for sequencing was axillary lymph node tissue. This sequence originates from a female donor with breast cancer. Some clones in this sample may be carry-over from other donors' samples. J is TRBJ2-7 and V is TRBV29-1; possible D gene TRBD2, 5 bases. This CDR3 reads CSARIAPSYEQHF. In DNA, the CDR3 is TGCAGCGCTCGGATAGCGCCTTCCTACGAGCAGCACTTC.